The TCR beta chain described here comes from a study of cytomegalovirus exposure and HLA in healthy donors. Study in general: It was reported in a later analysis that the same platform had been used for the roughly 130 validation repertoires as for the approximately 700 first-cohort repertoires. Findings of the study overall: Per published reports, the classifier diagnosed cytomegalovirus status with high specificity and sensitivity. In vitro checks showed that a few CMV-associated chains really do target CMV antigens.

Clones were read by immunoSEQ multiplex PCR, and TCRdb kept only the in-frame ones, dropping some. The repertoire holds around 56,000 clones, with 89% as singletons. This clone was detected once. Its antigen remains unknown. The CDR3 totals 20 residues. The J segment lost 2 bases and the V segment lost 1 base, leaving 12 bases of the junction unmatched. The germline gives CDR1 SGHDN, CDR2 FVKESK. Donors came from a validation cohort of approximately 110 subjects, distinct from the first 666-subject cohort. The receptor comes from a woman aged 18-29 years in good health and CMV-seronegative. The material sequenced was PBMCs. This chain joins TRBV14 and TRBJ2-7, with TRBD2 matching 15 bases. CDR3 sequence reads: CASSQGLLSWTSGRAYEQYF. The DNA of the CDR3 is TGTGCCAGCAGCCAAGGTTTGTTAAGTTGGACTAGCGGGAGGGCCTACGAGCAGTACTTC.